This T cell receptor (beta chain) came from a study of neoadjuvant anti-PD-1 for oral cavity cancer. Sample time point: after neoadjuvant nivolumab, at surgical resection. PBMCs were not maintained or expanded in culture before analysis. The CDR3 runs to 13 residues. Germline lookup yields CDR1 SGHTA and CDR2 FQGNSA. Trimming shortened V by 4 bases and J by 1 base, and 5 bases separated the two germline ends. Concerning this clone: Antigen specificity is unknown.

Study results and caveats: Higher pretreatment blood Treg/Th17 ratios correlated with higher pretreatment blood and lower post-treatment tumor TCRbeta clonality.

Produced via immunoSEQ multiplex PCR; TCRdb's table is partial and in-frame only. The sample holds 73,000 or so clones, roughly 85% seen once. The TCR comes from a person aged 35-80 years with oral cavity squamous cell carcinoma. The source was PBMCs, collected after nivolumab (anti-PD-1) treatment. J is TRBJ1-5 and V is TRBV7-2; the D is unclear. The CDR3 protein is CASSSRSNQPQHF. The DNA for the CDR3 is TGTGCCAGCAGCTCCCGAAGCAATCAGCCCCAGCATTTT.